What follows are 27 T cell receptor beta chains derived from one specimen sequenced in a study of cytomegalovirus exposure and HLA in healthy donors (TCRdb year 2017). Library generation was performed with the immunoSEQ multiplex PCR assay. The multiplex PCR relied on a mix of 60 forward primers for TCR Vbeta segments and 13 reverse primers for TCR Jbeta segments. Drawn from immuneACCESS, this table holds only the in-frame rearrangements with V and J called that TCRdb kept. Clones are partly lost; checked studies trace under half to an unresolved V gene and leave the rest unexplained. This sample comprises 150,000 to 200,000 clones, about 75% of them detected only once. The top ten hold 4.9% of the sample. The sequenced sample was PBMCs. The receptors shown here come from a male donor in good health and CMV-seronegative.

CDR3 in amino acids: CASSPRLAGGELFF. DNA of the CDR3: TGTGCCAGCAGCCCAAGACTAGCGGGAGGGGAGCTGTTTTTT. The chain is built from TRBV7-2 and TRBJ2-2; 11 bases are a match to TRBD2. V dropped 5 bases and J dropped 8; count of bases not matched to a gene: 4. This CDR3 has 14 amino acids. The germline V gene has CDR1 SGHTA and CDR2 FQGNSA.

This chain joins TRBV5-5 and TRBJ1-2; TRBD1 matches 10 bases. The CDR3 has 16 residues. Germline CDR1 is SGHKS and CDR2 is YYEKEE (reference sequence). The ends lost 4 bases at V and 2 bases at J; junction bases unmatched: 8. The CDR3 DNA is TGTGCCAGCAGCCGAACCGGGACAGGGGTAAACTATGGCTACACCTTC. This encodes CASSRTGTGVNYGYTF.

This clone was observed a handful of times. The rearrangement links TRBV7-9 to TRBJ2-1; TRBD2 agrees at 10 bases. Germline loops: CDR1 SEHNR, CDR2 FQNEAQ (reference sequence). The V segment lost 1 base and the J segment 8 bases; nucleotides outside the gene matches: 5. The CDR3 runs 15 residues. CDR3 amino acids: CASSLGASGSDEQFF. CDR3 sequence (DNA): TGTGCCAGCAGCTTAGGAGCTAGCGGGAGCGATGAGCAGTTCTTC.

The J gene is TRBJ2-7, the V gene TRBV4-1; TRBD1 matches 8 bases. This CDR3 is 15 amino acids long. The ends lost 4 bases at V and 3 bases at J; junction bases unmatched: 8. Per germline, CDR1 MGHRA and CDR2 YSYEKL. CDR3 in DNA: TGCGCCAGCAGCCTTAGCGAGGACAGGGTCTACGAGCAGTACTTC. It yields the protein CASSLSEDRVYEQYF.

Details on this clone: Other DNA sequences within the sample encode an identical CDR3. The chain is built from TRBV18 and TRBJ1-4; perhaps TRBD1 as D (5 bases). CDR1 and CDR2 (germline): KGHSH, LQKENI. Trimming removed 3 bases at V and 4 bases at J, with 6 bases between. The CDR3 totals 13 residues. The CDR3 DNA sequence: TGTGCCAGCTCACCGGGACTTAATGAAAAACTGTTTTTT. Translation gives CASSPGLNEKLFF.

CDR3 sequence reads: CASSDLSGSIVHEQYF. The CDR3 DNA reads as TGTGCCAGCAGTGACCTTAGCGGGAGTATTGTCCACGAGCAGTACTTC. This sequence joins TRBV6-1 and TRBJ2-5, with 9 bases fitting TRBD2. TRBJ2-7 matches the DNA end more closely, so the J call is doubtful. Looked up from germline, CDR1 is MNHNS and CDR2 is SASEGT. This CDR3 comprises 16 residues.

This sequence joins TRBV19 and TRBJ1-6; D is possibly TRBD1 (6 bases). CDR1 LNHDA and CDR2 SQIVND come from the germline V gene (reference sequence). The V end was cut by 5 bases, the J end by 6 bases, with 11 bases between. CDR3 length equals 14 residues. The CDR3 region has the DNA TGTGCCAGTAGTCTGGTACAGGGTAATTCACCCCTCCACTTT. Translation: CASSLVQGNSPLHF.

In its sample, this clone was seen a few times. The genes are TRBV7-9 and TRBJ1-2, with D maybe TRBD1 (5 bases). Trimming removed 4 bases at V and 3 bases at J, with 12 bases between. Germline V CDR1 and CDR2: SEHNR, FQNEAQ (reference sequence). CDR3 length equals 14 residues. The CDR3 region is CASSSNQGYYGYTF. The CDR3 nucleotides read TGTGCCAGCAGCTCAAATCAGGGCTACTATGGCTACACCTTC. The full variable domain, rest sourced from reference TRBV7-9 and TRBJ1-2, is DTGVSQNPRHKITKRGQNVTFRCDPISEHNRLYWYRQTLGQGPEFLTYFQNEAQLEKSRLLSDRFSAERPKGSFSTLEIQRTEQGDSAMYLCASSSNQGYYGYTFGSGTRLTVV.

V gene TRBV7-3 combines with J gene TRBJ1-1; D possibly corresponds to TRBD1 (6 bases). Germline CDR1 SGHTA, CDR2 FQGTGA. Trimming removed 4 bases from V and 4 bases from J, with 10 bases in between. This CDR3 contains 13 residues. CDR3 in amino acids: CASSSGVTTEAFF. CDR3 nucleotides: TGTGCCAGCAGCTCAGGGGTTACCACTGAAGCTTTCTTT.

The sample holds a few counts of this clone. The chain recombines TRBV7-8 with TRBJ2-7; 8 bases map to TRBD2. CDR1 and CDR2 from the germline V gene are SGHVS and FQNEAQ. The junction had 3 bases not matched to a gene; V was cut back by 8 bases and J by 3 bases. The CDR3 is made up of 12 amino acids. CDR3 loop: CASAGGGYEQYF. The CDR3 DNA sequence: TGTGCCAGCGCGGGAGGAGGCTACGAGCAGTACTTC.

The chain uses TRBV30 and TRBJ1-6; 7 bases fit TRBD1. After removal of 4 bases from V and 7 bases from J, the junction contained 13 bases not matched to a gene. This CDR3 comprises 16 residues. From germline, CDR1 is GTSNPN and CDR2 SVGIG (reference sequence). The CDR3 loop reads CAWTLGGGSGNSPLHF. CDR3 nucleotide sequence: TGTGCCTGGACTCTTGGAGGGGGCTCTGGCAATTCACCCCTCCACTTT. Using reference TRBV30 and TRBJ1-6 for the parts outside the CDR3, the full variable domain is SQTIHQWPATLVQPVGSPLSLECTVEGTSNPNLYWYRQAAGRGLQLLFYSVGIGQISSEVPQNLSASRPQDRQFILSSKKLLLSDSGFYLCAWTLGGGSGNSPLHFGNGTRLTVT.

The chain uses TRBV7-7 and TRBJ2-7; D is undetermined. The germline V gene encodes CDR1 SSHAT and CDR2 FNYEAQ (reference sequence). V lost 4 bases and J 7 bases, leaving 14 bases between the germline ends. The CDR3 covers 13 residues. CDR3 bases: TGTGCCAGCAGCTATCGTCGAGGTACGGAGCAGTACTTC. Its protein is CASSYRRGTEQYF.

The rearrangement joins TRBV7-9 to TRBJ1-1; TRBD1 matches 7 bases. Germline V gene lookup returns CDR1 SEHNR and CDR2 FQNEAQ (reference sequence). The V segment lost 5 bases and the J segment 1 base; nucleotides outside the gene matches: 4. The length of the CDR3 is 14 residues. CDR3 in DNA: TGTGCCAGCAGCCCCCAGGGGGGGAACACTGAAGCTTTCTTT. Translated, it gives CASSPQGGNTEAFF.

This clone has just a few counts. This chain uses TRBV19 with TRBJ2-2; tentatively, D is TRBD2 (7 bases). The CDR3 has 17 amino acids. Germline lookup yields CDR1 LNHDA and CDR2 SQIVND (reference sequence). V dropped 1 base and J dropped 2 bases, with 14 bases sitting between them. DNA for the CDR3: TGTGCCAGTAGTATAGGCTGGGGGGGCCGAAACACCGGGGAGCTGTTTTTT. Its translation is CASSIGWGGRNTGELFF.

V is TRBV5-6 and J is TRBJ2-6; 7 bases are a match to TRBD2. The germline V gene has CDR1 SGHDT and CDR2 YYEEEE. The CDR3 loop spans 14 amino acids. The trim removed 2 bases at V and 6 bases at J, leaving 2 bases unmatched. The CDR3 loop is CASSLAGSANVLTF. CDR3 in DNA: TGTGCCAGCAGCTTAGCGGGGTCGGCCAACGTCCTGACTTTC.

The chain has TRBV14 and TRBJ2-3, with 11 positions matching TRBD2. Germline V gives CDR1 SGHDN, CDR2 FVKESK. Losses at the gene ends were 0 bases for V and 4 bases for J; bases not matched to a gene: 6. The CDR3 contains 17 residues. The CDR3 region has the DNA TGTGCCAGCAGCCAAGACGTACTAGCGGGGGCCCCAGATACGCAGTATTTT. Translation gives CASSQDVLAGAPDTQYF.

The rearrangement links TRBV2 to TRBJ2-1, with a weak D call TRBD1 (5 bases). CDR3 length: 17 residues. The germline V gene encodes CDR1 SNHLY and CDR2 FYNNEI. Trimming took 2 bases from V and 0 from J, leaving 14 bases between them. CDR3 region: CASSETRQPSSYNEQFF. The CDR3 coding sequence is TGTGCCAGCAGTGAAACACGACAGCCTAGCTCCTACAATGAGCAGTTCTTC.

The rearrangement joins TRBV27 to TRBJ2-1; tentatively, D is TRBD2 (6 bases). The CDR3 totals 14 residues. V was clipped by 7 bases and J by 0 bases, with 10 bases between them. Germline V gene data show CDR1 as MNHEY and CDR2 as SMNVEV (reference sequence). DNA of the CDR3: TGTGCCAGCAAACCCGGGAGCTCCTACAATGAGCAGTTCTTC. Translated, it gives CASKPGSSYNEQFF.

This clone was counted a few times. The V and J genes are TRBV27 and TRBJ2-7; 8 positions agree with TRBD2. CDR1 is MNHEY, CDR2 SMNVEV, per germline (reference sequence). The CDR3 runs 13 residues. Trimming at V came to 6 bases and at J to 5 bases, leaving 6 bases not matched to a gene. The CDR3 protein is CASSPGLAHEQYF. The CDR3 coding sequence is TGTGCCAGCAGCCCCGGACTAGCCCACGAGCAGTACTTC.

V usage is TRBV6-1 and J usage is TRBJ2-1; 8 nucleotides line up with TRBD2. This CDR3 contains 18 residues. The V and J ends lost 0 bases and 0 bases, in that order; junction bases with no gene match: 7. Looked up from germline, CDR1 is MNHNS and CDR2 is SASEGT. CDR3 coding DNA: TGTGCCAGCAGTGAAGCGCACGGGGGGGCTTTCTCCTACAATGAGCAGTTCTTC. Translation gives CASSEAHGGAFSYNEQFF.

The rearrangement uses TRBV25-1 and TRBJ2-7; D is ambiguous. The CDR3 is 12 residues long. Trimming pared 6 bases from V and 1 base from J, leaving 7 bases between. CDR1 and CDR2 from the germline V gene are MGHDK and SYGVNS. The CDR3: CASRGSSYEQYF. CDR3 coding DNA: TGTGCCAGCAGGGGCAGTTCCTACGAGCAGTACTTC.

CDR3 DNA sequence: TGTGCCAGCAGCTTCGGGGAGGACGAGCAGTACTTC. The encoded protein is CASSFGEDEQYF. V is TRBV5-6 and J is TRBJ2-7; perhaps TRBD2 as D (6 bases). CDR1 is SGHDT and CDR2 is YYEEEE in the germline V gene. The CDR3 totals 12 residues. Trimming shortened V by 2 bases and J by 5 bases, and 8 bases separated the two germline ends. Combining the CDR3 with reference TRBV5-6 and TRBJ2-7 gives the whole variable domain DAGVTQSPTHLIKTRGQQVTLRCSPKSGHDTVSWYQQALGQGPQFIFQYYEEEERQRGNFPDRFSGHQFPNYSSELNVNALLLGDSALYLCASSFGEDEQYFGPGTRLTVT.

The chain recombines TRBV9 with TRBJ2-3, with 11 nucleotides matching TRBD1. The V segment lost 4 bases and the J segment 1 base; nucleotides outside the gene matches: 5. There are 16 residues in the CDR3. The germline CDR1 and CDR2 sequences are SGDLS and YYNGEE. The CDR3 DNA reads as TGTGCCAGCAGCCGGGACAGGGGGTCCGGCACAGATACGCAGTATTTT. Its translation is CASSRDRGSGTDTQYF.

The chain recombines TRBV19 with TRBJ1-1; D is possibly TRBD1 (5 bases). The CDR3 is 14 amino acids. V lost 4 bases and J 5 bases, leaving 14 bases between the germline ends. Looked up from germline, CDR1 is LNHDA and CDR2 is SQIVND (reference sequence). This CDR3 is CASSNGGEVTEAFF. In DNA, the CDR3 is TGTGCCAGTAGTAACGGAGGGGAGGTAACTGAAGCTTTCTTT.

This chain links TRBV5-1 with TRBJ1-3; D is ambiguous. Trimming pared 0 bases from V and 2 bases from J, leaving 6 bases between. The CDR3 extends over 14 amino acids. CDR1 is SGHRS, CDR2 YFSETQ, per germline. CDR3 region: CASSLDGPGNTIYF. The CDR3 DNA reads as TGCGCCAGCAGCTTGGATGGCCCTGGAAACACCATATATTTT.

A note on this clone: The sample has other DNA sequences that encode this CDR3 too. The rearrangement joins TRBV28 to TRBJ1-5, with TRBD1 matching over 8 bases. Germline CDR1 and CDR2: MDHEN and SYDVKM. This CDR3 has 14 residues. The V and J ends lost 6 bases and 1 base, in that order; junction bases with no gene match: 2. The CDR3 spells CASSRTGSNQPQHF. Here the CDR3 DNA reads TGTGCCAGCAGCAGGACAGGGAGCAATCAGCCCCAGCATTTT. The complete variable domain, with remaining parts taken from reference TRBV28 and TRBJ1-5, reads DVKVTQSSRYLVKRTGEKVFLECVQDMDHENMFWYRQDPGLGLRLIYFSYDVKMKEKGDIPEGYSVSREKKERFSLILESASTNQTSMYLCASSRTGSNQPQHFGDGTRLSIL.

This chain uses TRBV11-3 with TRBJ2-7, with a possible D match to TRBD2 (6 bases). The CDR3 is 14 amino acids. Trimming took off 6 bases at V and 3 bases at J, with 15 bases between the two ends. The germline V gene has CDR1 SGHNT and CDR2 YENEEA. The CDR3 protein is CASSLTGANYEQYF. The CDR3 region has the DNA TGTGCCAGCAGTTTGACGGGAGCAAACTACGAGCAGTACTTC.